This TCR beta chain was recovered during a study of T cells in Graves' hyperthyroidism and ophthalmopathy. General observations from the study: The blood repertoire included most of the expanded thyroid clonotypes above 0.001.

The CDR3 runs to 13 residues. The germline gives CDR1 SNHLY, CDR2 FYNNEI. Trimming removed 3 bases from V and 7 bases from J, with 13 bases in between. Amplification of TCR beta CDR3 regions used RNA as the template. A first-round RT-PCR of the TCR CDR3 used the HTBI primer set. A single record per CDR3 protein comes from TCRdb applying MiXCR to the multiplex PCR reads. The sample has about 360,000 distinct CDR3 sequences, roughly 13% seen once. The sample holds many counts of this clonotype. The antigen is unknown. Stable Graves' hyperthyroidism meant no ophthalmopathy progression within 18 months. Diagnoses rested on clinical symptoms, serum thyroxine and TRAb, thyroid ultrasound and orbital computed tomography.

Sequencing was done on a sample of blood. The rearrangement links TRBV2 to TRBJ2-7; TRBD2 might be the D (5 bases). The sequence was collected from a woman aged 18-30 years with Graves' hyperthyroidism. CDR3 DNA sequence: TGTGCCAGCAGTGAGACCCCTACGGGGGAGCAGTACTTC. Amino acids: CASSETPTGEQYF. Looking up the rest from reference TRBV2 and TRBJ2-7 gives the full variable domain: EPEVTQTPSHQVTQMGQEVILRCVPISNHLYFYWYRQILGQKVEFLVSFYNNEISEKSEIFDDQFSVERPDGSNFTLKIRSTKLEDSAMYFCASSETPTGEQYFGPGTRLTVT.